This T cell receptor (beta chain) was captured by sequencing in a study of shared clonotypes between healthy human individuals. Study context: Aged between 18 and 49, the donors were two women and a few men. Each donor contributed plates that comprised three CD4 naive, three CD4 memory, two CD8 naive and one CD8 memory.

Naive CD8 cells lacked CD45RO, underwent positive selection for CCR7 and left out terminally differentiated effector memory CD45RA+ cells. Every donor, a Caucasian adult, lived in Nashville, Tennessee. Per the germline V gene, CDR1 is ENHRY and CDR2 is SYGVKD. V was cut by 3 bases and J by 6 bases, with 15 bases left in between. This CDR3 is built from 15 residues. Of note for this clone: Antigen: not known.

Regarding the study as a whole: The researchers took only blood, and tissue repertoires probably look different.

Profiled with immunoSEQ multiplex PCR; TCRdb holds only in-frame clones, not every one. This sample yields hundreds of thousands of clones, of which approximately 95% are seen a single time; approximately 0.11% belongs to the top ten. The rearrangement uses TRBV10-3 and TRBJ1-5; a possible D gene is TRBD1 (6 bases). This receptor was obtained from a woman aged 30 to 39 in good health. The sample comprised naive CD8+ T cells sorted from blood. CDR3 nucleotides: TGTGCCATCAGTGAAGTAGGAGGGGGAATTCAGCCCCAGCATTTT. It is translated as CAISEVGGGIQPQHF.